The 21 T cell receptor beta chains below were found in one sample sequenced in a study of a mutant IDH1 vaccine in newly diagnosed glioma. Method: immunoSEQ multiplex PCR; TCRdb's copy keeps in-frame clones and lacks some. The data contain about 88,000 clones, around 79% of them singletons. Time point of the sample: baseline, week 1 (first vaccination visit). Stated treatment: pre-vaccination baseline after standard-of-care therapy. The specimen was PBMCs, collected from a glioma patient treated with radiotherapy, temozolomide or both. The receptors were gathered from a man aged 40-49 years with glioma. Some clones in this sample may be carry-over from other donors' samples.

There are a few counts of this clone. The J gene is TRBJ1-3, the V gene TRBV5-1; the D is unclear. This CDR3 spans 15 amino acids. V gave up 4 bases and J gave up 0 bases, with 11 bases separating them. In germline, CDR1 is SGHRS, CDR2 YFSETQ. CDR3 amino acids: CASSPAGGSGNTIYF. In nucleotides, the CDR3 is TGCGCCAGCAGCCCCGCAGGAGGCTCTGGAAACACCATATATTTT. The full variable domain, completed using reference TRBV5-1 and TRBJ1-3, is KAGVTQTPRYLIKTRGQQVTLSCSPISGHRSVSWYQQTPGQGLQFLFEYFSETQRNKGNFPGRFSGRQFSNSRSEMNVSTLELGDSALYLCASSPAGGSGNTIYFGEGSWLTVV.

V and J are TRBV6-4 and TRBJ1-2; the D is unclear. CDR1 MRHNA and CDR2 SNTAGT come from the germline V gene. The germline V and J ends were trimmed by 10 bases and 6 bases, with 15 bases remaining between them. There are 12 residues in the CDR3. The CDR3 is CAKTPLGHGYTF. CDR3 in DNA: TGTGCCAAGACCCCTTTAGGGCATGGCTACACCTTC.

The chain combines TRBV4-1 with TRBJ2-7; TRBD2 is a possible D gene (5 bases). Germline lookup yields CDR1 MGHRA and CDR2 YSYEKL. Trimming stripped 5 bases from V and 2 bases from J, with 13 bases between. This CDR3 has 14 residues. The CDR3 DNA is TGCGCCAGCAGCTACGACGACGGGACCTACGAGCAGTACTTC. Amino acids: CASSYDDGTYEQYF.

J is TRBJ2-5 and V is TRBV6-5, with D hard to call. This CDR3 is 12 amino acids long. V gave up 0 bases and J gave up 5 bases, with 4 bases separating them. Germline lookup yields CDR1 MNHEY and CDR2 SVGAGI. This CDR3 reads CASSYSRETQYF. Here the CDR3 DNA reads TGTGCCAGCAGTTACTCGAGGGAGACCCAGTACTTC.

Turning to this clone: Other DNA sequences of this sample code for an identical CDR3. CDR3 loop: CASSRAGGETQYF. CDR3 bases: TGTGCCAGCTCACGAGCGGGGGGAGAGACCCAGTACTTC. The chain employs TRBV18 and TRBJ2-5; 9 bases are shared with TRBD2. Germline V gene lookup returns CDR1 KGHSH and CDR2 LQKENI. Unmatched junction bases numbered 1, after V lost 4 bases and J lost 4 bases. The CDR3 is 13 residues long.

V and J are TRBV5-4 and TRBJ1-1; D perhaps matches TRBD1 (5 bases). Germline values: CDR1 SGHNT, CDR2 YYREEE (reference sequence). V was shortened by 3 bases and J by 6 bases, with 12 bases between the two germline ends. CDR3 size: 13 residues. CDR3 region: CASSYGLGPEAFF. The CDR3 DNA reads as TGTGCCAGCAGCTACGGGCTGGGGCCTGAAGCTTTCTTT.

The chain has TRBV5-4 and TRBJ1-4; 7 nucleotides match TRBD1. The V segment lost 4 bases and the J segment 4 bases; nucleotides outside the gene matches: 4. The CDR3 is 14 amino acids. Germline-derived CDR1 and CDR2 are SGHNT and YYREEE (reference sequence). CDR3 coding DNA: TGTGCCAGCAGCCAGGGACAGCGTAATGAAAAACTGTTTTTT. Translated: CASSQGQRNEKLFF.

This clone came up once. The chain employs TRBV4-1 and TRBJ1-2; 7 bases match TRBD1. The germline gives CDR1 MGHRA, CDR2 YSYEKL. The junction had 8 bases not matched to a gene; V was cut back by 2 bases and J by 5 bases. The CDR3 extends over 15 amino acids. The CDR3: CASSQLGTAPYGYTF. The CDR3, as DNA: TGCGCCAGCAGCCAACTAGGGACAGCTCCTTATGGCTACACCTTC.

This sequence joins TRBV19 and TRBJ2-7; no definite D call. The CDR3 spans 14 residues. With 5 bases removed from V and 1 base from J, the gap between germline ends came to 12 bases. Germline assignment: CDR1 LNHDA and CDR2 SQIVND (reference sequence). CDR3 nucleotide sequence: TGTGCCAGTAGTTCCCATTCCAGTTCCTACGAGCAGTACTTC. Translation: CASSSHSSSYEQYF.

As DNA, the CDR3 is TGTGCCAGCAGTTTGGACATGGCCTATGGCTACACCTTC. The encoded protein is CASSLDMAYGYTF. The J gene is TRBJ1-2, the V gene TRBV6-5; weak D call: TRBD1 (5 bases). Germline lookup yields CDR1 MNHEY and CDR2 SVGAGI. Between the trimmed V and J ends, which lost 4 bases and 4 bases, there was a span of 10 bases. The CDR3 spans 13 residues.

The chain couples TRBV27 to TRBJ2-7; possibly TRBD2 for D (6 bases). V was shortened by 7 bases and J by 6 bases, with 22 bases between the two germline ends. CDR1 and CDR2 from the germline V gene are MNHEY and SMNVEV (reference sequence). The CDR3 spans 15 residues. The CDR3 reads CASTPAGTAVSEQYF. Written as DNA, the CDR3 is TGTGCCAGCACTCCCGCCGGGACTGCCGTCAGCGAGCAGTACTTC.

This clone came up once. Written as DNA, the CDR3 is TGCGCCAGCAGCTTGTTAGGGGCCACAACTAATGAAAAACTGTTTTTT. It is translated as CASSLLGATTNEKLFF. The chain joins TRBV5-1 to TRBJ1-4, with D perhaps matching TRBD1 (5 bases). The V gene lost 1 base and the J gene lost 0 bases, with 10 bases spanning the gap. The germline CDR1 and CDR2 sequences are SGHRS and YFSETQ. The CDR3 is 16 amino acids.

The genes are TRBV6-1 and TRBJ2-7; TRBD2 might be the D (6 bases). The germline CDR1 and CDR2 sequences are MNHNS and SASEGT. V was trimmed by 5 bases and J by 3 bases, leaving 11 bases between them. The CDR3 runs to 13 residues. Here the CDR3 DNA reads TGTGCCAGCAGTAGTACGGGGGACTACGAGCAGTACTTC. Encoded protein: CASSSTGDYEQYF.

The V call is TRBV19, the J call TRBJ1-5, with TRBD1 matching over 9 bases. Germline values: CDR1 LNHDA, CDR2 SQIVND (reference sequence). The CDR3 runs 15 residues. Trimming at V came to 5 bases and at J to 9 bases, leaving 11 bases not matched to a gene. The CDR3 nucleotides read TGTGCCAGTAGTTCCTCCGGGACAGGGTCGCGGCCCCAGCATTTT. This encodes CASSSSGTGSRPQHF. Together with reference TRBV19 and TRBJ1-5, the CDR3 gives the full variable domain: DGGITQSPKYLFRKEGQNVTLSCEQNLNHDAMYWYRQDPGQGLRLIYYSQIVNDFQKGDIAEGYSVSREKKESFPLTVTSAQKNPTAFYLCASSSSGTGSRPQHFGDGTRLSIL.

The rearrangement joins TRBV14 to TRBJ2-6; unclear D gene. Germline V gives CDR1 SGHDN, CDR2 FVKESK. V dropped 1 base and J dropped 5 bases, with 3 bases sitting between them. CDR3 length equals 13 residues. CDR3 amino acids: CASSQGRANVLTF. The CDR3 DNA is TGTGCCAGCAGCCAAGGAAGGGCCAACGTCCTGACTTTC.

The gene calls are TRBV15 and TRBJ2-7; 9 bases line up with TRBD1. In germline, CDR1 is LNHNV, CDR2 YYDKDF (reference sequence). The trim removed 3 bases at V and 5 bases at J, leaving 11 bases unmatched. CDR3 length: 16 amino acids. Written as DNA, the CDR3 is TGTGCCACCAGCAGGTCACCCGGGACAGGGTCTGACGAGCAGTACTTC. As protein: CATSRSPGTGSDEQYF.

The chain has TRBV11-2 and TRBJ2-3; D gene unclear. With 4 bases removed from V and 2 bases from J, the gap between germline ends came to 10 bases. The CDR3 extends over 14 amino acids. CDR1 is SGHAT, CDR2 FQNNGV, per germline. In DNA, the CDR3 is TGTGCCAGCAGCTCCAACTCCCTCACAGATACGCAGTATTTT. It specifies CASSSNSLTDTQYF.

This clone was detected ten times or more. J is TRBJ1-2 and V is TRBV2; D unclear. Trimming cost V 6 bases and J 4 bases, with 12 bases left between them. The CDR3 length is 13 residues. Per the germline V gene, CDR1 is SNHLY and CDR2 is FYNNEI. The CDR3 sequence: CASREGSPYGYTF. The DNA of the CDR3 is TGTGCCAGCAGGGAGGGCAGCCCCTATGGCTACACCTTC.

Turning to this clone: The junction departs from germline at one end; a sequencing error may be responsible. CDR3 residues: CASSESPGSGGAYDEQFF. As DNA, the CDR3 is TGCGCCAGCAGTGAGTCCCCGGGTAGCGGGGGGGCCTACGATGAGCAGTTCTTC. The chain carries TRBV10-1 and TRBJ2-1, with 11 bases matching TRBD2. Germline loops: CDR1 WNHNN, CDR2 SYGVQD (reference sequence). This CDR3 comprises 18 residues.

CDR3 in amino acids: CASSLRRGLNTGELFF. The CDR3 DNA is TGTGCCAGCAGCTTAAGGCGGGGGCTAAACACCGGGGAGCTGTTTTTT. V usage is TRBV7-2 and J usage is TRBJ2-2, with TRBD2 as a possible D gene (7 bases). V was clipped by 2 bases and J by 2 bases, with 12 bases between them. The CDR3 loop spans 16 amino acids. CDR1 and CDR2 from the germline V gene are SGHTA and FQGNSA.

This rearrangement joins TRBV15 to TRBJ2-7; 11 bases fit TRBD2. V lost 3 bases, J lost 2 bases, and 6 bases stayed unmatched. The germline gives CDR1 LNHNV, CDR2 YYDKDF (reference sequence). This CDR3 has 16 residues. The chain's CDR3 is CATSSWTSGSAYEQYF. CDR3 DNA sequence: TGTGCCACCAGCAGCTGGACTAGCGGGTCCGCCTACGAGCAGTACTTC.